The sequence of this T cell receptor (beta chain) was determined in a study of control samples from healthy donors and cancer patients. Trimming shortened V by 2 bases and J by 8 bases, and 10 bases separated the two germline ends. The CDR3 sequence is 13 residues long. Germline V gene sequence: CDR1 SEHNR, CDR2 FQNEAQ (reference sequence). This clone has just one count. Repertoires were generated with immunoSEQ multiplex PCR, while TCRdb's copy carries only in-frame clones and drops some. The sample lists roughly 100,000 clones, about nine tenths seen once, with less than 3.5% in the top ten. What was sequenced was blood. The TCR sequence derives from a human donor in good health. The donor label of this sample is uncertain. V and J are TRBV7-9 and TRBJ1-5; D call uncertain. The DNA for the CDR3 is TGTGCCAGCAGCTTAAACGGAAGGGAGCCCCAGCATTTT. This encodes CASSLNGREPQHF.